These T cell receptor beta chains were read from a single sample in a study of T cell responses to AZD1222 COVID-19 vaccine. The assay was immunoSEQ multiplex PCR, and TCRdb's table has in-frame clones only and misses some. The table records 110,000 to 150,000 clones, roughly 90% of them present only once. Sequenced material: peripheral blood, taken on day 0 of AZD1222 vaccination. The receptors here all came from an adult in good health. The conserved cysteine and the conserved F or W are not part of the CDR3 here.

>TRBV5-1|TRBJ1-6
ASSLSGLLRYSPLH
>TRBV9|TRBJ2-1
ASSVALRQPENEQF
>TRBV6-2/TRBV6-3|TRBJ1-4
ASSYETEKNEKLF
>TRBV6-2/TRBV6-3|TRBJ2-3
ASSTGLTDTQY
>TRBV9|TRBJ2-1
ASSVTGLAGYNEQF
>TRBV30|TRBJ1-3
AWSPPGSGNTIY
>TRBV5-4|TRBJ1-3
ASSLVYREDTIY
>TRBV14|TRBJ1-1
ASSHLGGAETEAF
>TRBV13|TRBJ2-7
ASSSGLAGAIDEQY
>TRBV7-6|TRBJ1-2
ASSLRTGQDYGYT
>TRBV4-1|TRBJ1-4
ASSQDGRGREKLF
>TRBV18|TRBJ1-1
ASSPLSGGTEAF
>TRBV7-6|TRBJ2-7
ASSPSRGSSYEQY
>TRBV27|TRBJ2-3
ASSRARGTDTQY
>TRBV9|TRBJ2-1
ASSASGRLYNEQF
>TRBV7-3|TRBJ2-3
ASSLAPTSGTDTQY
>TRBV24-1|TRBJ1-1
ATSDGSRRNTEAF
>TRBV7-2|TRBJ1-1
ASSFAGGTEAF
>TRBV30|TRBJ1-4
ALQGREEKLF
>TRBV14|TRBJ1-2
ASSQEATLGGYT
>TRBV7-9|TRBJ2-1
ASSLLLAGALNDEQF
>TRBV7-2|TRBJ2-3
ASSFTRGGTDTQY
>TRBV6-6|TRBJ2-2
ASSYSPGGTGELF
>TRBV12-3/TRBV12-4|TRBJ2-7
ASSFGVGEQY
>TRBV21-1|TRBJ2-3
ASSFKRPSVGVDTQY
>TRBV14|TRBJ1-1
ASSQVTGLRAQAF
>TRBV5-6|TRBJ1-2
ASSLLTAEALWEYGYT
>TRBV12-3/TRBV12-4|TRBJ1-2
ASTPHRRYGYT
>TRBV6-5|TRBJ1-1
ASRTTGNPNTEAF
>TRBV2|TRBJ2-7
ASSEGGEQY
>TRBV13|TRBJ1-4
ASSSWGVQEKLF
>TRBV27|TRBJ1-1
ASRDPGTRREAF
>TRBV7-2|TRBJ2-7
ASSPRTGTGFLEQY
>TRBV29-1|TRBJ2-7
SVGQRGALEQY
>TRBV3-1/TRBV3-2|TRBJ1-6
ASSLDSLNSPLH
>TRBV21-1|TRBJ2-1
AIAGREVPVYNEQF
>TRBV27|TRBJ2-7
ASSGTNLREQY
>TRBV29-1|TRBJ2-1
SVWGQGYDEQF
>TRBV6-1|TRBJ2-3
ASSGGLAGVGTDTQY
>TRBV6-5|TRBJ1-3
ASKRGNTIY
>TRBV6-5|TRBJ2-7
ASSYAAGSSYEQY
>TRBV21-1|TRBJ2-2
ATIDSRNTGELF
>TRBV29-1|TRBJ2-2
SVLSSAGELF
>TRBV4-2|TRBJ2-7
ASSQGRETYEQY
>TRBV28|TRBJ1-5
ASRTLLGRRNQPQH
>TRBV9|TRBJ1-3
ASSVGDTIY
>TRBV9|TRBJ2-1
ASSARQGPYNEQF
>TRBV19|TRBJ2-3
ASSPYGGQADTQY
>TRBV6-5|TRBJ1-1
ASSPRALKAF
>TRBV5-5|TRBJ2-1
ASSSFFSGLGEQF
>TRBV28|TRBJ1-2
ASSFGRGGYT